This TCR beta chain is from a study of post-analysis software for immune sequencing data. About the study: Relapsing-remitting, secondary progressive and progressive-relapsing courses of multiple sclerosis were included.

In germline, CDR1 is DFQATT, CDR2 SNEGSKA (reference sequence). This CDR3 contains 14 residues. Unmatched junction bases numbered 11, after V lost 5 bases and J lost 8 bases. The sample holds a few counts of this clonotype. What it recognizes is unknown. Every TCR beta cDNA library bore unique molecular identifiers. Out of about 0.95 to 10 million T cells, some 500,000 cDNA molecules were generated. Using its own MiXCR run on the PCR reads, TCRdb lists one record per CDR3 protein. The sample contains over 150,000 distinct CDR3 sequences, about 29% of which appear only once. Study-wide points: In patients, TRBV5-6, TRBV5-1 and TRBV20-1 belonged to about five TRBV segments found more frequently than in controls. Samples sharing a preparation batch grouped tightly together when assessed by F measure. When compared against controls, multiple sclerosis patients showed significantly lower normalized Chao1 diversity.

Sequenced input: blood. The chain has TRBV20-1 and TRBJ2-1; 8 bases match TRBD2. The sequence was collected from a girl aged 10 to 17 with multiple sclerosis. The CDR3 spells CSAGSGSAPHEQFF. DNA of the CDR3: TGCAGTGCTGGAAGCGGGAGTGCCCCTCATGAGCAGTTCTTC.